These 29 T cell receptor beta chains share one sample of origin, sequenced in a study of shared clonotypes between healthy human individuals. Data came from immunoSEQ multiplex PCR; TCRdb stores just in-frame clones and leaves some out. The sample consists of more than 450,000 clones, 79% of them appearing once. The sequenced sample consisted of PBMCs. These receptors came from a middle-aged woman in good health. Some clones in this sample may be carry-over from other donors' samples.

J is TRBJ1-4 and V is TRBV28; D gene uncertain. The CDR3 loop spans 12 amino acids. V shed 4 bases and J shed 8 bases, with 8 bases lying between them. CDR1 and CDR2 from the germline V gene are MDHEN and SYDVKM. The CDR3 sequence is CASSWLGEKLFF. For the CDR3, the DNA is TGTGCCAGCAGTTGGCTGGGAGAAAAACTGTTTTTT.

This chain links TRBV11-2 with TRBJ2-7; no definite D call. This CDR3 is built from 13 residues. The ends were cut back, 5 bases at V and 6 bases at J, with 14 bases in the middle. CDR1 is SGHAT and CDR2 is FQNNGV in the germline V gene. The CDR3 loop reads CASSPTRWTEQYF. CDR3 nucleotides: TGTGCCAGCAGCCCGACCCGTTGGACCGAGCAGTACTTC.

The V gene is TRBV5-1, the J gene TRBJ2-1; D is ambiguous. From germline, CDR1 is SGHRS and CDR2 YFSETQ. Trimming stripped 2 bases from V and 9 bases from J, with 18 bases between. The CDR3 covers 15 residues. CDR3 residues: CASSFAGEAPLEQFF. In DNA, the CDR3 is TGCGCCAGCAGCTTTGCAGGCGAAGCGCCCCTTGAGCAGTTCTTC.

CDR3 DNA: TGTGCCAGCATATATTGGGGTTCGACTGAAGCTTTCTTT. Translated, it gives CASIYWGSTEAFF. This chain links TRBV2 with TRBJ1-1; no clear D. The CDR3 sequence is 13 residues long. The germline V and J ends were trimmed by 7 bases and 5 bases, with 14 bases remaining between them. Germline CDR1 reads SNHLY; CDR2 reads FYNNEI.

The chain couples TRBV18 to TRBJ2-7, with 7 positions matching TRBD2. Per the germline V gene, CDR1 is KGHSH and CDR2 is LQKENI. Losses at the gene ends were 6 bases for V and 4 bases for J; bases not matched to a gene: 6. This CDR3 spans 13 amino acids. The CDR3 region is CASSEAGAYEQYF. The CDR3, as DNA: TGTGCCAGCTCCGAGGCGGGAGCTTACGAGCAGTACTTC.

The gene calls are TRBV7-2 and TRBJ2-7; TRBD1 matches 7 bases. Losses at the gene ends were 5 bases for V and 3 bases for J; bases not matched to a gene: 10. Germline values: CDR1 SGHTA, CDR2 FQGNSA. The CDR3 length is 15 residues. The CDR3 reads CASSDYRGKGYEQYF. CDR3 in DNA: TGTGCCAGCAGCGACTACAGGGGTAAGGGCTACGAGCAGTACTTC.

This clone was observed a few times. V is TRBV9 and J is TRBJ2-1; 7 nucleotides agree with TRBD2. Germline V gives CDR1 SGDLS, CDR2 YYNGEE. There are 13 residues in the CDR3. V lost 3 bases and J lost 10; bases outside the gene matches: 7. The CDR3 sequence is CASSDRLASEQFF. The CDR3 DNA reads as TGTGCCAGCAGCGACCGACTAGCTTCAGAGCAGTTCTTC.

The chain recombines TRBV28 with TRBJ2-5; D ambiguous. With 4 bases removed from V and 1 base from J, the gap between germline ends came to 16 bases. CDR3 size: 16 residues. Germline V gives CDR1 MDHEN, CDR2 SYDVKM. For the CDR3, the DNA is TGTGCCAGCAGTTCCGGGCTATCGGCGGTCCAAGAGACCCAGTACTTC. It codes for CASSSGLSAVQETQYF.

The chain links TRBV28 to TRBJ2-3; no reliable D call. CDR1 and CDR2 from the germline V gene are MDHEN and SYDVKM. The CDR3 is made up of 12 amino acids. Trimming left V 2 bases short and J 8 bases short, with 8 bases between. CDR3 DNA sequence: TGTGCCAGCAGTTTAAGGTGGGGTACGCAGTATTTT. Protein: CASSLRWGTQYF.

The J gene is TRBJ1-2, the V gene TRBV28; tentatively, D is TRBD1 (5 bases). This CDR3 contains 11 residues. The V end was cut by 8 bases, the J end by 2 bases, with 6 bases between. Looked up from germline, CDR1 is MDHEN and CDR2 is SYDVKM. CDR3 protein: CASEGNYGYTF. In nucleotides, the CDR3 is TGTGCCAGCGAGGGGAACTATGGCTACACCTTC.

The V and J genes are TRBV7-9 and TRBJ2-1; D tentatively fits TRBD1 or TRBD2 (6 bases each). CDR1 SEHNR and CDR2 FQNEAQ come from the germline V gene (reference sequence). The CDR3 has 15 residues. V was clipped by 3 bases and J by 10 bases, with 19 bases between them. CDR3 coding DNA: TGTGCCAGCAGCTTTTTAGGTTGGGGGGCCGGGGAGCAGTTCTTC. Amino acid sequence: CASSFLGWGAGEQFF.

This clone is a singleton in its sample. CDR3 amino acids: CASSFRGRAEAFF. CDR3 in DNA: TGTGCCAGCAGTTTCCGTGGGAGGGCTGAAGCTTTCTTT. This chain links TRBV28 with TRBJ1-1; D is uncertain. CDR1 is MDHEN, CDR2 SYDVKM, per germline. The CDR3 runs to 13 residues. Trimming took off 3 bases at V and 6 bases at J, with 11 bases between the two ends.

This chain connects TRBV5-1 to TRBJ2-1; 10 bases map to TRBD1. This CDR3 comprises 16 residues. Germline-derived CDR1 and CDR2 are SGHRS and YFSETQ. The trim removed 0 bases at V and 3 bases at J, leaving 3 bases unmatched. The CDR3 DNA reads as TGCGCCAGCAGCTTGGATGGGACAGGGGACTACAATGAGCAGTTCTTC. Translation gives CASSLDGTGDYNEQFF.

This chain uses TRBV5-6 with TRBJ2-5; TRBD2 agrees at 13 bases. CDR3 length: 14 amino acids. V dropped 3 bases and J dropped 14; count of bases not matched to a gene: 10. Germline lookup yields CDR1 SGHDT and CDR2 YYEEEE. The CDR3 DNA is TGTGCCAGCAGCTCGCCGACTAGCGGGAGGCCGCCCTACTTC. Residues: CASSSPTSGRPPYF. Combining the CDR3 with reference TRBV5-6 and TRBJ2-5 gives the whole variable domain DAGVTQSPTHLIKTRGQQVTLRCSPKSGHDTVSWYQQALGQGPQFIFQYYEEEERQRGNFPDRFSGHQFPNYSSELNVNALLLGDSALYLCASSSPTSGRPPYFGPGTRLLVL.

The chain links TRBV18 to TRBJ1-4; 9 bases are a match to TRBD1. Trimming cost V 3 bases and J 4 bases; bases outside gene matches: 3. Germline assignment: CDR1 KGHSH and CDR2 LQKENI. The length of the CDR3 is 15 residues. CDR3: CASSPRQGVNEKLFF. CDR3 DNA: TGTGCCAGCTCACCGCGACAGGGGGTTAATGAAAAACTGTTTTTT. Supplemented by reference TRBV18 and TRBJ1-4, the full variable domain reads NAGVMQNPRHLVRRRGQEARLRCSPMKGHSHVYWYRQLPEEGLKFMVYLQKENIIDESGMPKERFSAEFPKEGPSILRIQQVVRGDSAAYFCASSPRQGVNEKLFFGSGTQLSVL.

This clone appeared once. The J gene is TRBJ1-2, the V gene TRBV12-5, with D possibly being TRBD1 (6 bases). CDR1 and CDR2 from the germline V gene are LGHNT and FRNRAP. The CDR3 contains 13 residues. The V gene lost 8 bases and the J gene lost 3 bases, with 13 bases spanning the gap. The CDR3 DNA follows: TGTGCTAGTAGGGGGGGCGCGGACTATGGCTACACCTTC. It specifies CASRGGADYGYTF.

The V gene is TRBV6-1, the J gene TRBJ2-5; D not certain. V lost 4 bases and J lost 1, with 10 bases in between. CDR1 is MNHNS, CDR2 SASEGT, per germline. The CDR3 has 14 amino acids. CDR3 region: CASSVRRSQETQYF. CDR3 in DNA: TGTGCCAGCAGTGTTCGCAGGAGCCAAGAGACCCAGTACTTC.

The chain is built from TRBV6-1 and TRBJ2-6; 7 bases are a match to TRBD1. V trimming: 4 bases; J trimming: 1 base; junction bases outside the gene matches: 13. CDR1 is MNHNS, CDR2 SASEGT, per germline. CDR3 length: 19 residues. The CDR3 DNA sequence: TGTGCCAGCAGTGGCTGGGGCAGGGGGTCAAGTTCTGGGGCCAACGTCCTGACTTTC. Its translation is CASSGWGRGSSSGANVLTF.

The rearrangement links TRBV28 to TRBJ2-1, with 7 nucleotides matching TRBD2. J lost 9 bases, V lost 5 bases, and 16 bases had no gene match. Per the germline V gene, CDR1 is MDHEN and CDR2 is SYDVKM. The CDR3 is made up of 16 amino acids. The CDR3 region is CASSPGGVKGWGEQFF. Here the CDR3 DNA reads TGTGCCAGCAGTCCGGGGGGAGTAAAAGGTTGGGGTGAGCAGTTCTTC.

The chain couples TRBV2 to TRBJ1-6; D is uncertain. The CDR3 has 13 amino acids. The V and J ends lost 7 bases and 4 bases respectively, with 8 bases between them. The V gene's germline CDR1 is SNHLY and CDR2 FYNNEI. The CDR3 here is CASISQYNSPLHF. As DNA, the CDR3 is TGTGCCAGCATTAGTCAGTATAATTCACCCCTCCACTTT.

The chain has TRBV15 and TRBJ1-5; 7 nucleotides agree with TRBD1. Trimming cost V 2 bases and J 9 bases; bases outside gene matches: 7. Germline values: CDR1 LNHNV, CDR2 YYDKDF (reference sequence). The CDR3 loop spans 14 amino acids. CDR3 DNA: TGTGCCACCAGCAGAAGGGACAGCGATGGGCCCCAGCATTTT. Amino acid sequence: CATSRRDSDGPQHF.

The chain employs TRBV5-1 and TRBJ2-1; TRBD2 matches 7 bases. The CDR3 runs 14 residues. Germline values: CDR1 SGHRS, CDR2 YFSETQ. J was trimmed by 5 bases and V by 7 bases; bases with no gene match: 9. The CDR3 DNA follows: TGCGCCAGCGGGAGGGCCGCGGGAGACAATGAGCAGTTCTTC. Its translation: CASGRAAGDNEQFF.

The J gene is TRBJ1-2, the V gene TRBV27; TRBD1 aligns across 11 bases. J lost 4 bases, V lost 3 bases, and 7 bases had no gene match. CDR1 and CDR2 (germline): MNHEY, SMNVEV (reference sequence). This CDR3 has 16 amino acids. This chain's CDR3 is CASSFSGQGAFYGYTF. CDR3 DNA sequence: TGTGCCAGCAGTTTCTCAGGACAGGGGGCATTCTATGGCTACACCTTC.

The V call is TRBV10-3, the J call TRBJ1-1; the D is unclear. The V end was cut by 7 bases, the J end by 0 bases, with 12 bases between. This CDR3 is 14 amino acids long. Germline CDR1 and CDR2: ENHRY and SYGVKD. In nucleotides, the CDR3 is TGTGCCATCAAGTTGGACGGAATGAACACTGAAGCTTTCTTT. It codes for CAIKLDGMNTEAFF.

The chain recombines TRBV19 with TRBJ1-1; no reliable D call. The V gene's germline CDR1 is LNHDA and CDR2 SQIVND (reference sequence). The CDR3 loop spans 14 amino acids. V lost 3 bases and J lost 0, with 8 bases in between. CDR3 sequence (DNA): TGTGCCAGTAGTATTGGCCCCATGAACACTGAAGCTTTCTTT. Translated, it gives CASSIGPMNTEAFF.

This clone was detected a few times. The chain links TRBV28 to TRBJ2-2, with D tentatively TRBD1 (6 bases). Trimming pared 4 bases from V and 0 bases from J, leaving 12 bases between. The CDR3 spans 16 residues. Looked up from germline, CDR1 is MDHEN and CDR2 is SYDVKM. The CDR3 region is CASSSGRQANTGELFF. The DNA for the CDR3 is TGTGCCAGCAGTTCGGGCCGACAGGCGAACACCGGGGAGCTGTTTTTT.

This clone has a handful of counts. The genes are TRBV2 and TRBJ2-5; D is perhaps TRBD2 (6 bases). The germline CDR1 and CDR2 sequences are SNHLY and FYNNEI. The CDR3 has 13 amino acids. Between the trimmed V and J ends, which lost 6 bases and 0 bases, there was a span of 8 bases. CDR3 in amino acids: CASRGGNQETQYF. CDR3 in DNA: TGTGCCAGCAGGGGCGGGAACCAAGAGACCCAGTACTTC. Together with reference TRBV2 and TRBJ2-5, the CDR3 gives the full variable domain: EPEVTQTPSHQVTQMGQEVILRCVPISNHLYFYWYRQILGQKVEFLVSFYNNEISEKSEIFDDQFSVERPDGSNFTLKIRSTKLEDSAMYFCASRGGNQETQYFGPGTRLLVL.

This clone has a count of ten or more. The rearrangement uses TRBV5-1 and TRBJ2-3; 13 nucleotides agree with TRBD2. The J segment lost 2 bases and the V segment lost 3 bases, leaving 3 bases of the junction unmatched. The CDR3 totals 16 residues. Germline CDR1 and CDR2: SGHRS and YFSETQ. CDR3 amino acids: CASSSGLAGYTDTQYF. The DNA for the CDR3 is TGCGCCAGCAGCTCGGGACTAGCGGGGTACACAGATACGCAGTATTTT.

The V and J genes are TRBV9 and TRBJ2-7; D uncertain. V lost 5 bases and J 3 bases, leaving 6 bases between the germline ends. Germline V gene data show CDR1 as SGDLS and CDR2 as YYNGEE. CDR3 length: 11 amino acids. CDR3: CASSRNYEQYF. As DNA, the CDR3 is TGTGCCAGCAGTAGAAACTACGAGCAGTACTTC. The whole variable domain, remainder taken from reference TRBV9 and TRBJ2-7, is DSGVTQTPKHLITATGQRVTLRCSPRSGDLSVYWYQQSLDQGLQFLIQYYNGEERAKGNILERFSAQQFPDLHSELNLSSLELGDSALYFCASSRNYEQYFGPGTRLTVT.